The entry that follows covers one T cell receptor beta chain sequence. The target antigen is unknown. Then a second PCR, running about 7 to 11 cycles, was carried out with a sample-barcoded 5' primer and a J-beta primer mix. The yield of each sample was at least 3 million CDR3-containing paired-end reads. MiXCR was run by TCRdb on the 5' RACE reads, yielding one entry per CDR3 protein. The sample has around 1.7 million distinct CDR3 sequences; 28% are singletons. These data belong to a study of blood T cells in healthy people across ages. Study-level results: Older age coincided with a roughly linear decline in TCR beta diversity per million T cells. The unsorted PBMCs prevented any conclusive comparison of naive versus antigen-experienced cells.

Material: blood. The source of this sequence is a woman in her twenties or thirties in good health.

CDR3 in amino acids: CSVKYRGQPYEQYF. For the CDR3, the DNA is TGCAGCGTTAAGTACAGGGGGCAACCCTACGAGCAGTACTTC. The chain links TRBV29-1 to TRBJ2-7; 9 bases align to TRBD1. J gave up 2 bases and V 5 bases, and 7 bases lay outside the gene matches. The CDR3 sequence is 14 residues long. The germline V gene encodes CDR1 SQVTM and CDR2 ANQGSEA.